Each of the 7 T cell receptor beta chains below was sequenced from the same sample in a study of cytomegalovirus exposure and HLA in healthy donors. With 60 Vbeta and 13 Jbeta primers, the PCR was carried out. The repertoire was sequenced with immunoSEQ multiplex PCR; TCRdb's copy has only in-frame clones and lacks some. The data contain 200,000 to 250,000 clones, approximately 78% of them singletons. Sequencing was performed on PBMCs. The receptors were gathered from a male donor in good health and CMV-seronegative.

CDR3 nucleotide sequence: TGTGCCAGCAGTTTCGGTGGGACAGGGCCCGAGCAGTACTTC. Its protein product is CASSFGGTGPEQYF. The rearrangement links TRBV28 to TRBJ2-7; TRBD1 matches at 9 bases. The germline CDR1 and CDR2 sequences are MDHEN and SYDVKM. The CDR3 totals 14 residues. V shed 3 bases and J 6 bases; nucleotides not matched to a gene: 6.

This clone occurred a few times. The chain has TRBV28 and TRBJ1-4; D not certain. This CDR3 spans 15 amino acids. From germline, CDR1 is MDHEN and CDR2 SYDVKM. V shed 3 bases and J shed 0 bases, with 8 bases lying between them. As DNA, the CDR3 is TGTGCCAGCAGTTTGACATTTGCAACTAATGAAAAACTGTTTTTT. It specifies CASSLTFATNEKLFF. Filled out from reference TRBV28 and TRBJ1-4, the complete variable domain reads DVKVTQSSRYLVKRTGEKVFLECVQDMDHENMFWYRQDPGLGLRLIYFSYDVKMKEKGDIPEGYSVSREKKERFSLILESASTNQTSMYLCASSLTFATNEKLFFGSGTQLSVL.

V gene TRBV5-6 combines with J gene TRBJ1-1; 7 positions agree with TRBD1. V was pared by 5 bases and J by 0 bases, with 4 bases of the junction left unmatched. The CDR3 is 14 residues long. The germline CDR1 and CDR2 sequences are SGHDT and YYEEEE. The DNA of the CDR3 is TGTGCCAGCAGACTGGGACAGCTGAACACTGAAGCTTTCTTT. Its protein product is CASRLGQLNTEAFF. The complete variable domain, with remaining parts taken from reference TRBV5-6 and TRBJ1-1, reads DAGVTQSPTHLIKTRGQQVTLRCSPKSGHDTVSWYQQALGQGPQFIFQYYEEEERQRGNFPDRFSGHQFPNYSSELNVNALLLGDSALYLCASRLGQLNTEAFFGQGTRLTVV.

The chain employs TRBV19 and TRBJ2-2, with a tentative D call TRBD1 (5 bases). Germline V CDR1 and CDR2: LNHDA, SQIVND (reference sequence). CDR3 length: 16 residues. V lost 3 bases and J 0 bases, leaving 11 bases between the germline ends. The CDR3 here is CASSIRQGTNTGELFF. The CDR3 nucleotides are TGTGCCAGTAGTATCAGGCAGGGCACGAACACCGGGGAGCTGTTTTTT.

The CDR3 here is CASSLTQGNTEAFF. CDR3 DNA: TGTGCCAGCAGCTTAACACAGGGAAACACTGAAGCTTTCTTT. V is TRBV7-3 and J is TRBJ1-1; D might be TRBD1 (6 bases). Looked up from germline, CDR1 is SGHTA and CDR2 is FQGTGA. CDR3 length: 14 residues. With 0 bases removed from V and 2 bases from J, the gap between germline ends came to 7 bases.

This rearrangement joins TRBV18 to TRBJ2-5; 7 nucleotides match TRBD1. CDR1 and CDR2 from the germline V gene are KGHSH and LQKENI. The CDR3 has 16 residues. The trim removed 1 base at V and 2 bases at J, leaving 7 bases unmatched. The CDR3 region has the DNA TGTGCCAGCTCACCACGAGGACAGGAAGGGCAAGAGACCCAGTACTTC. Translation: CASSPRGQEGQETQYF.

In nucleotides, the CDR3 is TGTGCCAGCAGTGACTCGACTAGCGGGAGCACAGATACGCAGTATTTT. Encoded protein: CASSDSTSGSTDTQYF. The genes are TRBV6-4 and TRBJ2-3; 10 bases are a match to TRBD2. V shed 0 bases, J shed 0 bases, and the junction held 0 bases outside the gene matches. This CDR3 has 16 amino acids. Germline-derived CDR1 and CDR2 are MRHNA and SNTAGT.